This record covers a single T cell receptor beta chain. Its antigen is undetermined. TCRdb re-called the 5' RACE reads; every CDR3 protein appears as one record, without DNA. Its listing shows 350,000 to 500,000 distinct CDR3 sequences. The V gene's germline CDR1 is LGHDT and CDR2 YNNKEL (reference sequence). This CDR3 has 14 amino acids. This entry is derived from a study of monozygotic twins with inflammatory bowel disease. Regarding the study as a whole: Fewer shared clonotypes with others were found in IBD patients than in healthy twins, especially with disease activity. Differences in immunosuppressive treatment may have been a source of added variability in patient repertoires. Results did not support any single strong IBD-associated signal or clonotype.

The chain recombines TRBV3-1 with TRBJ2-5; without DNA, the TCRdb call of TRBD2 cannot be checked. This receptor was taken from a human donor with ulcerative colitis or Crohn's disease, or a healthy co-twin of an affected twin (not recorded which). Sequencing was carried out using blood. The CDR3 sequence: CASSVASAHETQYF.